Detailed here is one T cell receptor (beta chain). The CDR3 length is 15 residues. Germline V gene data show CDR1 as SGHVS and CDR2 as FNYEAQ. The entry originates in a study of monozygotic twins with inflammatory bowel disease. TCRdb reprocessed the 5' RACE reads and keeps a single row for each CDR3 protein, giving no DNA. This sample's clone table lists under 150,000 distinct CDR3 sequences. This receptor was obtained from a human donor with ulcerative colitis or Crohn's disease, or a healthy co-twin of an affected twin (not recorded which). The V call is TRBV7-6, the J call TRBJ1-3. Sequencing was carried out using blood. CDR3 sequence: CASINYPSSGNTIYF.